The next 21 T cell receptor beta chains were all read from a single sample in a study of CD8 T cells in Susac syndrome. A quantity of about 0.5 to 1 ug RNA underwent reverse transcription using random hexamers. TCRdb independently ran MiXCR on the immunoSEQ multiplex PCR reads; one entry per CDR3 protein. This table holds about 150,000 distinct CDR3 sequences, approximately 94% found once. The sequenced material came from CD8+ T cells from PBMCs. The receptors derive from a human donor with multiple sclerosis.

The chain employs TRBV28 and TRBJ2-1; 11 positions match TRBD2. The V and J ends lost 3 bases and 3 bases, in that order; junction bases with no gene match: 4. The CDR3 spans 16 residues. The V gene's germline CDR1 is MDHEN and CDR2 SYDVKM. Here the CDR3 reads CASSLGTSGFYNEQFF. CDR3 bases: TGTGCCAGCAGTTTGGGGACTAGCGGTTTCTACAATGAGCAGTTCTTC.

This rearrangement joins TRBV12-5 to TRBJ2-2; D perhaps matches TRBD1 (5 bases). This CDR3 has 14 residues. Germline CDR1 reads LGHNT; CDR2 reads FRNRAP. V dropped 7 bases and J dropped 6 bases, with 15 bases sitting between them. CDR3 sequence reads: CASAIIRQSGELFF. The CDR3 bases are TGTGCTAGTGCCATCATTCGACAGTCCGGGGAGCTGTTTTTT. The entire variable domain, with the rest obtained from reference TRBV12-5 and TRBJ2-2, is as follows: DARVTQTPRHKVTEMGQEVTMRCQPILGHNTVFWYRQTMMQGLELLAYFRNRAPLDDSGMPKDRFSAEMPDATLATLKIQPSEPRDSAVYFCASAIIRQSGELFFGEGSRLTVL.

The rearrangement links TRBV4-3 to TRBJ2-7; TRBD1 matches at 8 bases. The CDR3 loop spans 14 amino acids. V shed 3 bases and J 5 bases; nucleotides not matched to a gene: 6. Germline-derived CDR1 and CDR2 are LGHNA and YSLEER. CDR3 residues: CASSQRTGRHEQYF. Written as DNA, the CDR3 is TGCGCCAGCAGCCAGAGGACAGGGCGACACGAGCAGTACTTC.

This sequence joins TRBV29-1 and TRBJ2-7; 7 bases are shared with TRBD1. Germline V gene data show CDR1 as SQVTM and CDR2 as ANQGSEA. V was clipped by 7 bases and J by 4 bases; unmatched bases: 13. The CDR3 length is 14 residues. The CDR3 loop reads CSAKPIGQAYEQYF. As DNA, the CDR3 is TGCAGCGCAAAACCAATCGGACAGGCGTACGAGCAGTACTTC.

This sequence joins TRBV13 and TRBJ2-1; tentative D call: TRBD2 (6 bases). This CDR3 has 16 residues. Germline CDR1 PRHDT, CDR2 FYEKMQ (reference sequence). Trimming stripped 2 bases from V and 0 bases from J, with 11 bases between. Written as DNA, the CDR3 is TGTGCCAGCAGCTTATGGCGGGGCAGCTCCTACAATGAGCAGTTCTTC. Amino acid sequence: CASSLWRGSSYNEQFF.

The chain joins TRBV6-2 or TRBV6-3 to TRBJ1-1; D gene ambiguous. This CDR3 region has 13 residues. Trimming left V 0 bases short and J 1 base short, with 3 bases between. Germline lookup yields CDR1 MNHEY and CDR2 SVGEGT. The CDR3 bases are TGTGCCAGCAGTTACTCCCGGAACACTGAAGCTTTCTTT. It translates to CASSYSRNTEAFF.

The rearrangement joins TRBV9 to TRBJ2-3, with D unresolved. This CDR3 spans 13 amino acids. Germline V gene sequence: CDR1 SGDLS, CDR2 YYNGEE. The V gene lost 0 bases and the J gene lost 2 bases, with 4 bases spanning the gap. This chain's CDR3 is CASSVVVTDTQYF. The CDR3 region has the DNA TGTGCCAGCAGCGTAGTCGTCACAGATACGCAGTATTTT.

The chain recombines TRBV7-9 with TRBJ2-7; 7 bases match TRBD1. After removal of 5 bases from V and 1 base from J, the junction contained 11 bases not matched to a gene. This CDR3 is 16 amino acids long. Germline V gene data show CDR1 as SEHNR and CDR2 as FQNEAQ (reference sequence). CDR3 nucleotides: TGTGCCAGCAGCAAAGAGACAGGGCCGGAGTCCTACGAGCAGTACTTC. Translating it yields CASSKETGPESYEQYF.

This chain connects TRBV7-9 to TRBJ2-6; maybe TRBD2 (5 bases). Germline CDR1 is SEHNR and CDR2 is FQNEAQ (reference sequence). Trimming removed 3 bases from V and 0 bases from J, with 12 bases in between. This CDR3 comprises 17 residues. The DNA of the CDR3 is TGTGCCAGCAGCTTCCCGGCGGGTTACTCTGGGGCCAACGTCCTGACTTTC. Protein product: CASSFPAGYSGANVLTF. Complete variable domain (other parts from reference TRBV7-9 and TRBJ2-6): DTGVSQNPRHKITKRGQNVTFRCDPISEHNRLYWYRQTLGQGPEFLTYFQNEAQLEKSRLLSDRFSAERPKGSFSTLEIQRTEQGDSAMYLCASSFPAGYSGANVLTFGAGSRLTVL.

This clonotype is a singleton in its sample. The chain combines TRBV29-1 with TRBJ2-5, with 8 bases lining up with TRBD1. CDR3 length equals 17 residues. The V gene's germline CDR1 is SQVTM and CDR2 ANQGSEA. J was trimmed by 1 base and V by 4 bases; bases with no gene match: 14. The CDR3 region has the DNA TGCAGCGTTGGCAGGGGGCGTCATATTGCGGGCCAAGAGACCCAGTACTTC. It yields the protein CSVGRGRHIAGQETQYF.

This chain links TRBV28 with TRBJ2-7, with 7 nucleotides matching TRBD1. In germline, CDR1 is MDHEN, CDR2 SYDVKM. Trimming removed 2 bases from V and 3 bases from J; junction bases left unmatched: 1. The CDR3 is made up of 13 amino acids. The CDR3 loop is CASSLNRGYEQYF. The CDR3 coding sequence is TGTGCCAGCAGTTTAAACAGGGGCTACGAGCAGTACTTC.

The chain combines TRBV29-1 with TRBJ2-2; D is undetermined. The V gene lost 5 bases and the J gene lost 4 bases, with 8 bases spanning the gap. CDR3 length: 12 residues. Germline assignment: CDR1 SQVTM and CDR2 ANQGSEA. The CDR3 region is CSVWLPTGELFF. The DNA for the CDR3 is TGCAGCGTTTGGCTCCCCACCGGGGAGCTGTTTTTT.

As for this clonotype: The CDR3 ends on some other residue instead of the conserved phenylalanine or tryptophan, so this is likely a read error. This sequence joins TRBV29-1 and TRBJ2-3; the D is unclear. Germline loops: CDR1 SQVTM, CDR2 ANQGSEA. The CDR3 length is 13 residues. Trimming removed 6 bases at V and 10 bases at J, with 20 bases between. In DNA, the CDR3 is TGCAGCGTCCCCGGGCCCCCCGACTGGGCGCAGTATCTT. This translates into CSVPGPPDWAQYL.

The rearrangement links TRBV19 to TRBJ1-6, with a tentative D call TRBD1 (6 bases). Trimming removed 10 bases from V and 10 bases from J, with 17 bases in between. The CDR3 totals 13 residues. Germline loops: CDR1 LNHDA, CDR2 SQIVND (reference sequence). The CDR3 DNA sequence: TGTGCCACCAAGGGGGGGCTCTGGTCACCCCTCCACTTT. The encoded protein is CATKGGLWSPLHF.

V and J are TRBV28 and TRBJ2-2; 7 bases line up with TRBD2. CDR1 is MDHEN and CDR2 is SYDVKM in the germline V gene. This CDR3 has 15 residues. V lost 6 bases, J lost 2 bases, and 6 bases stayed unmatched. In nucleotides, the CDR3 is TGTGCCAGCAGGTGGGAGACTAGCAACACCGGGGAGCTGTTTTTT. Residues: CASRWETSNTGELFF.

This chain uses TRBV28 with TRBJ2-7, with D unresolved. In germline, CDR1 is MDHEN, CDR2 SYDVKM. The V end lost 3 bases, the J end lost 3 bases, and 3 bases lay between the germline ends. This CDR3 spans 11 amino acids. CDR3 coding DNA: TGTGCCAGCAGTTTTTTCTACGAGCAGTACTTC. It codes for CASSFFYEQYF.

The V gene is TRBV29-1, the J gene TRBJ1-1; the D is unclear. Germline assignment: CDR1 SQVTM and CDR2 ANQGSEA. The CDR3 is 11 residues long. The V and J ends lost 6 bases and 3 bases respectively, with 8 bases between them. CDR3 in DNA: TGCAGCGTCTTCGTAGACACTGAAGCTTTCTTT. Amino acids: CSVFVDTEAFF.

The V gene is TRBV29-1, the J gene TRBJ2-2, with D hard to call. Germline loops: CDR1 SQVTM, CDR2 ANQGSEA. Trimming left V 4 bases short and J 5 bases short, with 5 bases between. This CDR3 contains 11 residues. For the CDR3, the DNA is TGCAGCGTTGTTCAGACCGGGGAGCTGTTTTTT. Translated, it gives CSVVQTGELFF.

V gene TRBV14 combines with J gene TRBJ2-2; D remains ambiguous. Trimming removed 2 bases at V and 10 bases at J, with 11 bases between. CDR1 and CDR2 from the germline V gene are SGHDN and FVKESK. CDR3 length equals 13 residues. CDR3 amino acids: CASSQYTAEELFF. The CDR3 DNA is TGTGCCAGCAGCCAATACACCGCGGAGGAGCTGTTTTTT.

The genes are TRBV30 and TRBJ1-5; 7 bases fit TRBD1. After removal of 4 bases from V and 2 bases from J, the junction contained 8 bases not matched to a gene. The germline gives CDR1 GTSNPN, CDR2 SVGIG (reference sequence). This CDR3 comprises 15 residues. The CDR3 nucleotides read TGTGCCTGGATGCCTAGACAGGGCGGCAATCAGCCCCAGCATTTT. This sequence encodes CAWMPRQGGNQPQHF.

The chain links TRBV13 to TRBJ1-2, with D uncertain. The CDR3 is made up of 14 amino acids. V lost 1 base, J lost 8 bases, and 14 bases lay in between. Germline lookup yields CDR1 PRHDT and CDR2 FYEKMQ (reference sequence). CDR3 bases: TGTGCCAGCAGCTTAGATATCGCCTTGGGCGGCTACACCTTC. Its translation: CASSLDIALGGYTF.